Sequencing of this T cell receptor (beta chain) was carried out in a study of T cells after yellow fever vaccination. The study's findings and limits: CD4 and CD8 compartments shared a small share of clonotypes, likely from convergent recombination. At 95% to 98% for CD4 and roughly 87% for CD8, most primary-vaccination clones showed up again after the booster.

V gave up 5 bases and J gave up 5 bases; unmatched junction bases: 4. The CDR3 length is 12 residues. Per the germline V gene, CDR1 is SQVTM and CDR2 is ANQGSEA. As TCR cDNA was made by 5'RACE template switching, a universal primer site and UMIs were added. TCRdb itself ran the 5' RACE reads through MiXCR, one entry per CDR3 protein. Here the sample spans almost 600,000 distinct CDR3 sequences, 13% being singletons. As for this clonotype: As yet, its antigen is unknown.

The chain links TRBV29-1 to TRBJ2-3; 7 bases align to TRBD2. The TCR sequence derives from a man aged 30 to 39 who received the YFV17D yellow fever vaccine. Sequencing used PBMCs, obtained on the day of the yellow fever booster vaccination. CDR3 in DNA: TGCAGCGTTACCACGGGGGGAGATACGCAGTATTTT. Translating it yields CSVTTGGDTQYF.